The rows below give T cell receptor beta chains drawn from one sample of a study of blood T cell repertoires in COVID-19. The assay was immunoSEQ multiplex PCR, and TCRdb's table has in-frame clones only and misses some. The sample lists under 250,000 clones, around 82% occurring once. Sequenced input: peripheral blood. The source is a man in his forties or fifties with active or convalescent COVID-19. The CDR3 runs from the conserved cysteine through the conserved F or W. D genes are given only for firm matches. The listing skips clone size in some rows; elsewhere it reads once, few, many or a size class.

V gene	clone size	J gene	D gene	CDR3 DNA	CDR3 protein
TRBV7-9	.	TRBJ1-2	TRBD1	TGTGCCAGCAGCTACGGGACAGCCTATGGCTACACCTTC	CASSYGTAYGYTF
TRBV4-1	.	TRBJ2-2	TRBD1	TGCGCCAGCAGCCAAGAGCCGCACTCGACAGGGACCGGGGAGCTGTTTTTT	CASSQEPHSTGTGELFF
TRBV28	.	TRBJ1-1	.	TGTGCCAGCAGTTTAGGCCTTGGAGCTTTCTTT	CASSLGLGAFF
TRBV6-2/TRBV6-3	.	TRBJ2-5	.	TGTGCCAGCAGTCAGGGACACGTAGAAGAGACCCAGTACTTC	CASSQGHVEETQYF
TRBV5-6	once	TRBJ1-5	.	TGTGCCAGCAGCTTTGGCGGGGTGGATCAGCCCCAGCATTTT	CASSFGGVDQPQHF
TRBV25-1	once	TRBJ1-1	.	TGTGCCAGCAGTGGCTCCGGCACTGAAGCTTTCTTT	CASSGSGTEAFF
TRBV6-6	.	TRBJ1-2	.	TGTGCCAGCAGTCTCGAACAGGCCTACTATGGCTACACCTTC	CASSLEQAYYGYTF
TRBV9	.	TRBJ1-2	TRBD1	TGTGCCAGCAGCCCTCCGGGACAGGGTGCTGGCTACACCTTC	CASSPPGQGAGYTF
TRBV5-6	.	TRBJ2-3	.	TGTGCCAGCAGCTTGGGACAGCTGACGCAGTATTTT	CASSLGQLTQYF
TRBV6-5	.	TRBJ1-1	.	TGTGCCAGCAGTACCCTGGGAGGGGCGAACACTGAAGCTTTCTTT	CASSTLGGANTEAFF
TRBV11-3	once	TRBJ1-6	TRBD1	TGTGCCAGCAGCTTAGACCGGGACAGGGGTTCACCCCTCCACTTT	CASSLDRDRGSPLHF
TRBV7-2	once	TRBJ1-2	TRBD1	TGTGCCAGCAGCTTAAATACAGGGGGCAACTATGGCTACACCTTC	CASSLNTGGNYGYTF
TRBV28	.	TRBJ1-1	TRBD1	TGTGCCAGCAGGCCGACAGGGGGCGGGGGATACACTGAAGCTTTCTTT	CASRPTGGGGYTEAFF
TRBV30	.	TRBJ1-5	TRBD1	TGTGCCTGGAGTCAGGGGGCCCATAGCAATCAGCCCCAGCATTTT	CAWSQGAHSNQPQHF
TRBV28	.	TRBJ1-6	TRBD1	TGTGCCAGCAGTTTACCCACAGGGGGCAATTCACCCCTCCACTTT	CASSLPTGGNSPLHF
TRBV5-4	.	TRBJ2-7	TRBD2	TGTGCCAGCAGCGCAACCGGGACTAAAGGGGAGCAGTACTTC	CASSATGTKGEQYF
TRBV6-1	.	TRBJ2-1	TRBD2	TGTGCCAGCAGTGACCTGTTCGGGACTAGCCAATACAATGAGCAGTTCTTC	CASSDLFGTSQYNEQFF
TRBV6-5	.	TRBJ2-7	TRBD1	TGTGCCAGCAGGACGGGACAGGGGATCTACGAGCAGTACTTC	CASRTGQGIYEQYF
TRBV19	.	TRBJ2-3	TRBD1	TGTGCCAGTAGTATCCTGGGACAGGTGGGGACGAATACGCAGTATTTT	CASSILGQVGTNTQYF
TRBV5-1	.	TRBJ2-3	.	TGCGCCAGCAGCTTGGGGGGAGGCCGCACAGATACGCAGTATTTT	CASSLGGGRTDTQYF
TRBV6-5	.	TRBJ2-7	.	TGTGCCAGCAAGCGGACGCACAGCCAGGTCGAGCAGTACTTC	CASKRTHSQVEQYF
TRBV27	.	TRBJ2-3	.	TGTGCCAGCAGTCCACGGCGGGATAGCACAGATACGCAGTATTTT	CASSPRRDSTDTQYF
TRBV21-1	.	TRBJ2-5	.	TGTGCCAGCATGTCCCGGGTTGGCGGCCAAGAGACCCAGTACTTC	CASMSRVGGQETQYF
TRBV19	.	TRBJ1-5	TRBD1	TGTGCCAGTAGTAAACCCAGGACAGGATCCAATCAGCCCCAGCATTTT	CASSKPRTGSNQPQHF
TRBV6-5	few	TRBJ1-2	.	TGTGCCAGCAGTAGCAGGGGTTTCGGCTACACCTTC	CASSSRGFGYTF
TRBV5-4	.	TRBJ1-6	.	TGTGCCAGCAGCTTGGGGAGGGAATTAGGTTCACCCCTCCACTTT	CASSLGRELGSPLHF
TRBV4-3	.	TRBJ1-2	.	TGCGCCAGCAGCCAAGATTGGGGAGCTAACTATGGCTACACCTTC	CASSQDWGANYGYTF
TRBV5-6	.	TRBJ1-2	TRBD1	TGTGCCAGCAGCTTGGCCGGGACAGGGGATGGCTACACCTTC	CASSLAGTGDGYTF
TRBV2	few	TRBJ1-2	.	TGTGCCAGCAGAGCACAGGATGGGTATGGCTACACCTTC	CASRAQDGYGYTF
TRBV7-3	.	TRBJ2-5	TRBD2	TGTGCCAGCAGCGTACTAGCGGGAGCGGTAGAGACCCAGTACTTC	CASSVLAGAVETQYF
TRBV19	once	TRBJ1-5	.	TGTGCCAGTAGTGCAGGACAGTTAATCCAGCCCTTGCATTTT	CASSAGQLIQPLHF
TRBV4-1	.	TRBJ2-3	TRBD2	TGCGCCAGCAGCCAAGGAGTGCTAGCGGGGGGGCCATCAGGGCGCACAGATACGCAGTATTTT	CASSQGVLAGGPSGRTDTQYF
TRBV10-3	.	TRBJ1-1	TRBD1	TGTGCCATCAGTACCGGACAGGGGGCGAATGAAGCTTTCTTT	CAISTGQGANEAFF
TRBV24-1	.	TRBJ2-2	.	TGTGCCACCAGGGGTCAGGTCTCGTCCGGGGAGCTGTTTTTT	CATRGQVSSGELFF
TRBV5-1	.	TRBJ1-1	TRBD1	TGCGCCAGCAGCCCCGGGACAGGGGATCGTACTGAAGCTTTCTTT	CASSPGTGDRTEAFF
TRBV29-1	.	TRBJ2-1	TRBD2	TGCAGCTCCCGGGGGGAGAATGAGCAGTTCTTC	CSSRGENEQFF
TRBV19	.	TRBJ1-1	.	TGTGCCAGTAGTATTCAGACAGGCGTTGGGGAAACTGAAGCTTTCTTT	CASSIQTGVGETEAFF
TRBV6-2/TRBV6-3	few	TRBJ2-5	.	TGTGCCAGCAGTTACTCCCGGGAGACCCAGTACTTC	CASSYSRETQYF
TRBV7-8	.	TRBJ2-3	.	TGTGCCAGCAGCTTAGGGGGGACTAGCACAGATACGCAGTATTTT	CASSLGGTSTDTQYF
TRBV6-5	once	TRBJ1-1	.	TGTGCCAGCAGTTACGGGGGCAGAGGGGTTGGTACTGAAGCTTTCTTT	CASSYGGRGVGTEAFF
TRBV19	.	TRBJ1-3	TRBD1	TGTGCCAGTAGTAGATCAGGGGGACCCGGAAACACCATATATTTT	CASSRSGGPGNTIYF
TRBV12-3/TRBV12-4	.	TRBJ2-7	TRBD2	TGTGCCAGCAGCCCGGGGGGGTTGAACGAGCAGTACTTC	CASSPGGLNEQYF
TRBV4-3	.	TRBJ2-1	.	TGCGCCAGCAGCCAAGAAAACTGGGGCCGGCAGTTCTTC	CASSQENWGRQFF
TRBV23-1	.	TRBJ1-6	TRBD1	TGCGCCAGCAGTCAATCGCGACAGGGGGGCCTTCAACCCCTCCACTTT	CASSQSRQGGLQPLHF
TRBV18	.	TRBJ1-3	.	TGTGCCAGCTCACCACCAGGGGCTGGAAACACCATATATTTT	CASSPPGAGNTIYF
TRBV19	.	TRBJ1-1	TRBD1	TGTGCCAGTATCTCCCTCCAAACAGGGGTAGGGGAAGCTTTCTTT	CASISLQTGVGEAFF
TRBV7-2	.	TRBJ1-2	TRBD1	TGTGCCAGCAGCTTACCACAGGGGCTCTCGGAGGGCTACACCTTC	CASSLPQGLSEGYTF
TRBV19	.	TRBJ2-1	.	TGTGCCAGTAGTTGGGGGGGGCAAAACAATGAGCAGTTCTTC	CASSWGGQNNEQFF
TRBV21-1	.	TRBJ2-5	.	TGTGCCAGCCGTTCCGATTTGGGGGGGCGGGAGACCCAGTACTTC	CASRSDLGGRETQYF
TRBV7-6	.	TRBJ2-2	TRBD1	TGTGCCAGCGCCCCCGGGACAGGGTTGACCGGGGAGCTGTTTTTT	CASAPGTGLTGELFF
TRBV27	.	TRBJ1-6	.	TGTGCCAGCAGTTTAGGAGGGAATGCACCCCTCCACTTT	CASSLGGNAPLHF
TRBV14	.	TRBJ1-6	.	TGTGCCAGCAGCCAAGAGGACATAATGACTTCACCCCTCCACTTT	CASSQEDIMTSPLHF
TRBV6-2/TRBV6-3	.	TRBJ1-1	.	TGTGCCAGCAGTTATATCGGGGGGAATGAAGCTTTCTTT	CASSYIGGNEAFF